This T cell receptor beta chain was identified during a study of blood T cell repertoires in COVID-19. Study information: The United States, Italy and Spain supplied acute and convalescent COVID-19 samples. The cDNA or gDNA used as material had been derived from T cells, B-cell-depleted T cells, or PBMCs.

In germline, CDR1 is KGHSH, CDR2 LQKENI. Trimming removed 1 base at V and 5 bases at J, with 11 bases between. The CDR3 is made up of 14 amino acids. Authors' data handling: Reference gene primers were amplified, and this amplification served to estimate nucleated cell counts. Data came from immunoSEQ multiplex PCR; TCRdb stores just in-frame clones and leaves some out. The D gene and trimming were derived from the DNA, and the V and J assignments and clone size from that table. The sample shows approximately 94,000 clones, 70% to 85% of them seen only once. The chain combines TRBV18 with TRBJ2-5, with D possibly matching TRBD1 (6 bases). Sequences were obtained from peripheral blood. The receptor was isolated from a human donor in a cohort sampled during active COVID-19. The CDR3 is CASSPRGQGETQYF. The CDR3 nucleotides read TGTGCCAGCTCACCACGAGGGCAGGGGGAGACCCAGTACTTC.